Here is one T cell receptor (beta chain) with its context. It has no known antigen specificity. No base quality information exists; no much larger clone differs at one position. This sample was included in a study of OX40 agonist ivuxolimab in advanced cancers. With regard to the full study: Ivuxolimab was an agonistic, fully human IgG2 monoclonal antibody directed against OX40 (CD134), a costimulatory receptor. Intravenous ivuxolimab was administered to patients every 2 weeks at six dose levels: 0.01, 0.1, 0.3, 1.5, 3 and 10 mg/kg. Among the roughly 52 dose-escalation patients, about 19 had hepatocellular carcinoma, 15 or so melanoma, 9 renal cell carcinoma and 9 head and neck cancer. The dose-escalation cohort was roughly 80% male with a mean age of approximately 60 years, ranging from about 23 to 85. Prior anti-PD-1, anti-PD-L1 or anti-CTLA-4 therapy was permitted, and 40% of dose-escalation patients had received checkpoint inhibitors. Partial responses occurred in three dose-escalation patients, of whom one had hepatocellular carcinoma and two had cutaneous melanoma. Peripheral TCRbeta sequencing was intended to test whether TCR sequence diversity was altered and clonal T-cell expansion was caused by ivuxolimab. The paper covers the monotherapy dose-escalation part of the phase I ivuxolimab trial, which included N of about 56 patients.

The trial excluded patients who had a history of autoimmune disease or who were on systemic immunosuppression. Peripheral blood for TCR sequencing was collected from all dose cohorts at baseline, on cycle 4 day 1, and on cycle 7 day 1. The samples were drawn from a first-in-human, open-label, multicenter phase I dose-escalation trial of ivuxolimab. The trial enrolled adults with locally advanced or metastatic head and neck squamous cell, hepatocellular, melanoma or renal cell carcinoma. CD4+ and CD8+ T cells were sorted separately from peripheral blood before TCR sequencing. To sequence the TCRbeta CDR3 region, genomic DNA was isolated from the sorted cells. The immunoSEQ Assay was used to sequence the TCRbeta CDR3 regions. Here the immuneACCESS table is served through TCRdb, limited to in-frame sequences with V and J called. Missing clones are a known gap in these copies; in checked studies unresolved V genes cover under half, and the rest lacks a known reason. This sample comprises 9,500 to 15,000 clones, 65% to 80% of them detected only once. The ten top clones hold about 30% of the sample.

Broad study findings and their caveats: After ivuxolimab, expanded clones were on average more numerous among CD8+ T cells than among CD4+ T cells. Low levels of normalized T-cell clonal expansion were also seen in some nonresponding patients. The antigen specificity of the peripheral T cells that underwent clonal expansion was not determined. In the 0.1-3.0 mg/kg groups, partial responders had among the lowest normalized peripheral clonal expansion, particularly in CD8+ T cells. At doses of 0.1 to 3.0 mg/kg, clonal expansion of both CD4+ and CD8+ T cells in blood was seen between baseline and week 6.

The clonotype originates from an adult with an advanced solid tumor such as melanoma, head and neck, liver or kidney cancer. The source was CD4+ or CD8+ T cells sorted from blood, collected in a trial of the OX40 agonist ivuxolimab.

CDR3 region: CASSLSDSTSLRETQYF. The DNA sequence is TGTGCCAGCAGTCTTAGCGACTCGACTTCCCTAAGGGAGACCCAGTACTTC. This chain joins TRBV2 to TRBJ2-5; a tentative D match to TRBD2 spans 5 bases. Looking up the germline V gene yields CDR1 SNHLY and CDR2 FYNNEI. Cut back by 5 bases and 5 bases, the V and J ends lie 24 bases apart. CDR3 length: 17 amino acids, cysteine to phenylalanine. The retained sequence is limited to the CDR3, 51 bases, with the frame set at the first base.